The T cell receptor beta chain under discussion was sequenced for a study of CD8 T cells in Susac syndrome. cDNA came from approximately 0.5 to 1 ug RNA primed by random hexamers. In TCRdb, the immunoSEQ multiplex PCR reads were re-called with MiXCR into one record per CDR3 protein. The sample lists some 140,000 distinct CDR3 sequences, roughly 94% occurring once. This clonotype was counted once. V shed 5 bases and J 5 bases; nucleotides not matched to a gene: 6. The CDR3 covers 14 residues. The rearrangement uses TRBV12-3 or TRBV12-4 and TRBJ2-5; 9 nucleotides line up with TRBD2. The specimen was CD8+ T cells from PBMCs. This clonotype was sampled from a human donor with Susac syndrome. The CDR3 DNA is TGTGCCAGCAGTCAAGCGGGAGGCGGGGAGACCCAGTACTTC. Protein product: CASSQAGGGETQYF.